The subject of this entry is one T cell receptor beta chain. This sample was included in a study of blood T cell repertoires in COVID-19. About the study: Sources were T cells, B-cell-depleted T cells, or PBMCs; the material itself was cDNA or gDNA.

Under the authors' procedure: Reference gene primer amplification in the assay estimated nucleated cell counts. Assay: immunoSEQ multiplex PCR; the TCRdb copy retains only in-frame clones and omits some. The DNA gave D and trimming, while V, J and clone size come from that table. The sample holds fewer than 250,000 clones, 65% to 90% seen once. Unmatched junction bases numbered 8, after V lost 5 bases and J lost 3 bases. Germline V lookup: CDR1 SGHVS, CDR2 FQNEAQ. This CDR3 has 16 amino acids. The sequence came from a woman between 40 and 50 years old with acute COVID-19. Material for sequencing was PBMCs or T cells enriched from blood (not recorded which). V is TRBV7-8 and J is TRBJ2-2; 8 bases align to TRBD1. For the CDR3, the DNA is TGTGCCAGCAGCCCAACCGACAGGGGAGACACCGGGGAGCTGTTTTTT. Translating it yields CASSPTDRGDTGELFF.